This T cell receptor (beta chain) was recorded in a study of cytomegalovirus exposure and HLA in healthy donors. Whole-study results and caveats: One later analysis reportedly identified an Asian-associated ancestry cluster that showed fewer N-insertions than the roughly 600-donor mean. Previously analyzed data showed that most TCR beta V segments were productive at a frequency of about 87% or about 30%.

Those who donated were healthy bone marrow donors. This CDR3 has 16 amino acids. Germline V gives CDR1 MDHEN, CDR2 SYDVKM. V was clipped by 6 bases and J by 0 bases; unmatched bases: 7. Regarding this clone: Its specificity is unknown.

The PCR employed 60 Vbeta primers together with 13 Jbeta primers. Clones were sequenced by immunoSEQ multiplex PCR, and TCRdb holds only the in-frame ones, with some missing. The sample carries around 100,000 clones, about 76% recorded once. Sequencing used PBMCs. This sequence joins TRBV28 and TRBJ2-4, with 8 bases lining up with TRBD1. This receptor was taken from a man between 25 and 39 years old in good health and CMV-seropositive. The chain's CDR3 is CASSLPRGRAKNIQYF. DNA for the CDR3: TGTGCCAGCAGCCTCCCCAGGGGGCGAGCCAAAAACATTCAGTACTTC.